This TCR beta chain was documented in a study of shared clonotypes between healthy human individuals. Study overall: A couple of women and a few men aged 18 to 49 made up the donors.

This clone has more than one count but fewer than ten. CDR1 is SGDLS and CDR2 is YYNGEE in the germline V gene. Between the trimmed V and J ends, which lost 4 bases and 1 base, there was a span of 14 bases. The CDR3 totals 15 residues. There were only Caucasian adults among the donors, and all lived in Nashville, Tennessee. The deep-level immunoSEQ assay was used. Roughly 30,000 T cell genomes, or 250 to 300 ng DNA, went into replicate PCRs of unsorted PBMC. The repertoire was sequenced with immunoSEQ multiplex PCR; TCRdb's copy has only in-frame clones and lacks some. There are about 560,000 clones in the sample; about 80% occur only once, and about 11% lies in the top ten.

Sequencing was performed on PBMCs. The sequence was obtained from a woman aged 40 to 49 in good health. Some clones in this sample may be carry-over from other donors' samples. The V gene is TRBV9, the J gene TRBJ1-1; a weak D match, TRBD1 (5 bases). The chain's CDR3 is CASSPLPGGNTEAFF. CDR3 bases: TGTGCCAGCAGCCCACTCCCCGGGGGGAACACTGAAGCTTTCTTT.